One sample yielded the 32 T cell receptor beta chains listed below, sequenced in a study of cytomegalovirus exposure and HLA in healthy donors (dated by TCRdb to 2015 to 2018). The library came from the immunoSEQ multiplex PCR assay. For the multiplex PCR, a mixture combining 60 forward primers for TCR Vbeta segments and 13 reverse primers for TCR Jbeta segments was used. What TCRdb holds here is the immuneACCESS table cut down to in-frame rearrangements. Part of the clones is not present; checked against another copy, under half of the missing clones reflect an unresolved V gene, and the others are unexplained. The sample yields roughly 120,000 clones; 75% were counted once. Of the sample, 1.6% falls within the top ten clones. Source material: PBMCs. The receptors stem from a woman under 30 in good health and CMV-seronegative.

The CDR3 DNA is TGCGCCAGCAGTCCTACACGGGACTCAGGGGGAGACTATGGCTACACCTTC. Translated, it gives CASSPTRDSGGDYGYTF. The V and J genes are TRBV5-1 and TRBJ1-2, with TRBD1 identical over 7 bases. V shed 5 bases, J shed 3 bases, and the junction held 16 bases outside the gene matches. The germline V gene has CDR1 SGHRS and CDR2 YFSETQ. CDR3 length: 17 amino acids. The full variable domain, in which reference TRBV5-1 and TRBJ1-2 provide the parts outside the CDR3, is KAGVTQTPRYLIKTRGQQVTLSCSPISGHRSVSWYQQTPGQGLQFLFEYFSETQRNKGNFPGRFSGRQFSNSRSEMNVSTLELGDSALYLCASSPTRDSGGDYGYTFGSGTRLTVV.

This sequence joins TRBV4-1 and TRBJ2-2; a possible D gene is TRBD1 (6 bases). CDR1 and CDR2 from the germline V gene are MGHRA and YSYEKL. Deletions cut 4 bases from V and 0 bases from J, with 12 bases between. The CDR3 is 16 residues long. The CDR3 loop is CASSPKWTANTGELFF. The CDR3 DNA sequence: TGCGCCAGCAGCCCGAAGTGGACAGCGAACACCGGGGAGCTGTTTTTT.

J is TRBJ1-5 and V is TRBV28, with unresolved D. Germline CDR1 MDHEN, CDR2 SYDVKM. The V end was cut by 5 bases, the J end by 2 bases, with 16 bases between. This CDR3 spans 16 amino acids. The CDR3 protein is CASSPFQVSGNQPQHF. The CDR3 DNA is TGTGCCAGCAGTCCATTCCAAGTATCGGGCAATCAGCCCCAGCATTTT.

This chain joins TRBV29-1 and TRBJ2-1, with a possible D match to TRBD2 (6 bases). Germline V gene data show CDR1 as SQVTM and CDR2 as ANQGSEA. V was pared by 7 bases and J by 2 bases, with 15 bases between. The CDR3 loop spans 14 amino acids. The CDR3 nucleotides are TGCAGCGCCTATAGCGGAGATGCCTACAATGAGCAGTTCTTC. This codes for CSAYSGDAYNEQFF.

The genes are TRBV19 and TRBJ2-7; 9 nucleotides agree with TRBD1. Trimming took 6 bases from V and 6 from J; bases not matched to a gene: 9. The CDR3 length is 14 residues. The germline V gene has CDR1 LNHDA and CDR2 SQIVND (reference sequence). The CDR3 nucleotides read TGTGCCAGTAGCCCTACAGGGGGCTCCCGCGAGCAGTACTTC. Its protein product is CASSPTGGSREQYF.

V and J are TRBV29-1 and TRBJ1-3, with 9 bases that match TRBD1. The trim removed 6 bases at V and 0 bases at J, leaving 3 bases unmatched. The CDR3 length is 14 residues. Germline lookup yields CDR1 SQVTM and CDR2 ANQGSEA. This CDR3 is CSVGQGLSGNTIYF. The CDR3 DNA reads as TGCAGCGTGGGACAGGGCCTCTCTGGAAACACCATATATTTT. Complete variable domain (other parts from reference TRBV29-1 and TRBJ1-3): SAVISQKPSRDICQRGTSLTIQCQVDSQVTMMFWYRQQPGQSLTLIATANQGSEATYESGFVIDKFPISRPNLTFSTLTVSNMSPEDSSIYLCSVGQGLSGNTIYFGEGSWLTVV.

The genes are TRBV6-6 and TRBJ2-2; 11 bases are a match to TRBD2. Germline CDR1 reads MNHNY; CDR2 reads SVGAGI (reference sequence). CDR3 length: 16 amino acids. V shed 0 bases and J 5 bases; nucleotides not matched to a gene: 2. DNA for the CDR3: TGTGCCAGCAGTTACTCGGTAGCGGGGGGGACCGGGGAGCTGTTTTTT. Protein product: CASSYSVAGGTGELFF.

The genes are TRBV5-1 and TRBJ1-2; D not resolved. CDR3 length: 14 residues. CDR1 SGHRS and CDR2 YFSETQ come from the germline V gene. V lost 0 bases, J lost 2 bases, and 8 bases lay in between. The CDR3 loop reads CASSLGTTNYGYTF. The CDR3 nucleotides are TGCGCCAGCAGCTTGGGAACTACCAACTATGGCTACACCTTC.

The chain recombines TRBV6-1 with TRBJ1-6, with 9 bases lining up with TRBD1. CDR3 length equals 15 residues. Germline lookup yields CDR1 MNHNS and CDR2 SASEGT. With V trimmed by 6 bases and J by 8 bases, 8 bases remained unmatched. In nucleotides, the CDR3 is TGTGCCAGCAGCCATAGGGGGGACAGGGATTCACCCCTCCACTTT. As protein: CASSHRGDRDSPLHF.

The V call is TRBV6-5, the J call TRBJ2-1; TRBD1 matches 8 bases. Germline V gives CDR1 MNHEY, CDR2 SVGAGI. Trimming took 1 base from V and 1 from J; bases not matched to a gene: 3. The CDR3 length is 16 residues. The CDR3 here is CASSYFGQGSYNEQFF. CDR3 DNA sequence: TGTGCCAGCAGTTACTTCGGACAGGGATCCTACAATGAGCAGTTCTTC.

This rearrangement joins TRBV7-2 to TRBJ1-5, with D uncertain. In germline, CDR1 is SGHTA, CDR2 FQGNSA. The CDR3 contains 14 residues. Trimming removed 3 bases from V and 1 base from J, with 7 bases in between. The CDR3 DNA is TGTGCCAGCAGCTTGAAGAGAAGCAATCAGCCCCAGCATTTT. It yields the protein CASSLKRSNQPQHF.

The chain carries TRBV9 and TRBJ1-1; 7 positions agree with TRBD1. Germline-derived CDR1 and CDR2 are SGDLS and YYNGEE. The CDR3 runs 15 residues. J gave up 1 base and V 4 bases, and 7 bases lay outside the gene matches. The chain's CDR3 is CASSPRDRENTEAFF. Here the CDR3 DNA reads TGTGCCAGCAGCCCGCGCGACAGGGAGAACACTGAAGCTTTCTTT.

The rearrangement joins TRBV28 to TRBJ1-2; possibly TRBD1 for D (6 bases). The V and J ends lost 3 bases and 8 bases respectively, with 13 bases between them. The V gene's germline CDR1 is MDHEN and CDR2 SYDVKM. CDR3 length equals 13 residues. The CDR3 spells CASSLSTGNGYTF. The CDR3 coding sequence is TGTGCCAGCAGTTTGAGTACAGGGAACGGCTACACCTTC.

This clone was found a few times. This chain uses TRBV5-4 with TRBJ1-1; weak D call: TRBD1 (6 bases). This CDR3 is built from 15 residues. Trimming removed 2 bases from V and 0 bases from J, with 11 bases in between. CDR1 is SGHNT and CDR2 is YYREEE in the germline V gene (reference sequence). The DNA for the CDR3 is TGTGCCAGCAGCTTTAGGGGGGGAATGAACACTGAAGCTTTCTTT. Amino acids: CASSFRGGMNTEAFF.

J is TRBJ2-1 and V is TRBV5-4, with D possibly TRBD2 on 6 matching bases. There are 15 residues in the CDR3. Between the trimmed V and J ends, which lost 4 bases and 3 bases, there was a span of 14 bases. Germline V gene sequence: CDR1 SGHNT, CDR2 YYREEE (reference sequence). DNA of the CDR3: TGTGCCAGCAGCCTGACTAGGGAGCTCTACAATGAGCAGTTCTTC. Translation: CASSLTRELYNEQFF.

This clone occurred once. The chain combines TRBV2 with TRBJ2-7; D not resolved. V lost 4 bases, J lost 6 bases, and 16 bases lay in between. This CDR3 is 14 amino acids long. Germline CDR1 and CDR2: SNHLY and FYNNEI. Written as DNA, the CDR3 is TGTGCCAGCAGTGCAGCTAGTGGGCCCGTCGAGCAGTACTTC. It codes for CASSAASGPVEQYF.

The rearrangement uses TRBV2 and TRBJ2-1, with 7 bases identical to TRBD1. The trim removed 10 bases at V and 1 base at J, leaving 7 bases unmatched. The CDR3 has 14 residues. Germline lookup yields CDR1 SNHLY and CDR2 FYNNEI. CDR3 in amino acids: CATIRGISYNEQFF. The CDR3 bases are TGTGCCACCATCAGGGGGATATCCTACAATGAGCAGTTCTTC.

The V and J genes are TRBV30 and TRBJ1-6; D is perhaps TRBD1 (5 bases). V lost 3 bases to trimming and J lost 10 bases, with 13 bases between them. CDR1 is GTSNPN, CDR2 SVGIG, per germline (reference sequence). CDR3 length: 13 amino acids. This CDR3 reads CAWSRQGRSPLHF. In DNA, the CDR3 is TGTGCCTGGAGCCGGCAGGGTCGATCACCCCTCCACTTT.

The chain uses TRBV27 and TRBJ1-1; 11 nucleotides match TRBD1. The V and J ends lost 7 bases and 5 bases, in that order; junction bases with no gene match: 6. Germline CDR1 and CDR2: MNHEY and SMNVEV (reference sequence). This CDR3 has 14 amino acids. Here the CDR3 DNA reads TGTGCCAGCAACCCGGGACAGGGGGGAACTGAAGCTTTCTTT. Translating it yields CASNPGQGGTEAFF.

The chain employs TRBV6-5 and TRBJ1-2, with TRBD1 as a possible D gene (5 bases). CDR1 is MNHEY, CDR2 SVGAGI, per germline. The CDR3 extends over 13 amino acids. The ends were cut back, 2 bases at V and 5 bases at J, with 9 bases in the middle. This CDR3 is CASSYDKGYGYTF. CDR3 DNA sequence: TGTGCCAGCAGTTACGACAAGGGGTATGGCTACACCTTC.

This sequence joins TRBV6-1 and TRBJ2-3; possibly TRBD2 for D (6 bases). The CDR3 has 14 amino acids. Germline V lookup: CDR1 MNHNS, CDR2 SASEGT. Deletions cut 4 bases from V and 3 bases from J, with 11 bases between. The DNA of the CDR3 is TGTGCCAGCAGTGTTAAGGGGAGGACAGATACGCAGTATTTT. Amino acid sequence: CASSVKGRTDTQYF.

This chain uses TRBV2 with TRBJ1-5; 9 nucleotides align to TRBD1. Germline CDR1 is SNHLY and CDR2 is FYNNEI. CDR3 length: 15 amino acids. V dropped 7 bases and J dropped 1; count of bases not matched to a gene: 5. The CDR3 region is CASTKQGASNQPQHF. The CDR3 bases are TGTGCCAGCACCAAACAGGGGGCCAGCAATCAGCCCCAGCATTTT.

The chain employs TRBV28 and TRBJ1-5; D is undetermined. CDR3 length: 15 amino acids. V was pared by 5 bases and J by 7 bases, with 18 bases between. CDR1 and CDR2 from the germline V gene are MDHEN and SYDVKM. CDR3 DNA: TGTGCCAGCAGTACCCGACGAGGGTCGCGGCAGCCCCAGCATTTT. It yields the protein CASSTRRGSRQPQHF.

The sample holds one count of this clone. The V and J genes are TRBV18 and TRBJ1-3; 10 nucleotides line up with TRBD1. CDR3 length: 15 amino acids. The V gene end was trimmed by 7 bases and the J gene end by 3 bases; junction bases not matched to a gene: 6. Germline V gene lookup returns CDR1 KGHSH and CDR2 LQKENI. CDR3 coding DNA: TGTGCCAGCTGCCCGACAGGGGGCTGTGGAAACACCATATATTTT. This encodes CASCPTGGCGNTIYF.

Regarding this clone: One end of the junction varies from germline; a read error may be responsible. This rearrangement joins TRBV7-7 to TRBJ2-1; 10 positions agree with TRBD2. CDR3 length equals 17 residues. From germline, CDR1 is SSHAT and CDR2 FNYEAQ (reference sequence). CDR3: CASSSLAGAYSYNEQFF. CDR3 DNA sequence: TGTGCTAGCAGCTCCCTAGCGGGGGCTTACTCCTACAATGAGCAGTTCTTC. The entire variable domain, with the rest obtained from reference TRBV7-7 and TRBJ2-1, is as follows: GAGVSQSPRYKVTKRGQDVTLRCDPISSHATLYWYQQALGQGPEFLTYFNYEAQPDKSGLPSDRFSAERPEGSISTLTIQRTEQRDSAMYRCASSSLAGAYSYNEQFFGPGTRLTVL.

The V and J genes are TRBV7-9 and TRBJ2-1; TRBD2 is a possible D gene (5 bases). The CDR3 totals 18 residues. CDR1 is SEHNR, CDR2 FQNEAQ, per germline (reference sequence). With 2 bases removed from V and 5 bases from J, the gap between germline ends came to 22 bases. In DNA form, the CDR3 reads TGTGCCAGCAGCTTAAACCCCAGAATAACGGGGTCAAACAATGAGCAGTTCTTC. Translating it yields CASSLNPRITGSNNEQFF.

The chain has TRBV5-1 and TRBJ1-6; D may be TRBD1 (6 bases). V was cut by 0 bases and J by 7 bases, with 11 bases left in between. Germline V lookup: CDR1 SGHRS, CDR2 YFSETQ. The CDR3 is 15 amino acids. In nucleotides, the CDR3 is TGCGCCAGCAGCTTGGTGATAGGGGGAAATTCACCCCTCCACTTT. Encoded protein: CASSLVIGGNSPLHF.

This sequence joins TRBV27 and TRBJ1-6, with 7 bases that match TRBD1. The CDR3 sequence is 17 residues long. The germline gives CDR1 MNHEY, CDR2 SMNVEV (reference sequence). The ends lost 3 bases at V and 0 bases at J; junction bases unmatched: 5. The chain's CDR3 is CASSFTGEGSYNSPLHF. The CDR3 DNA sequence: TGTGCCAGCAGTTTTACAGGGGAAGGCTCCTATAATTCACCCCTCCACTTT.

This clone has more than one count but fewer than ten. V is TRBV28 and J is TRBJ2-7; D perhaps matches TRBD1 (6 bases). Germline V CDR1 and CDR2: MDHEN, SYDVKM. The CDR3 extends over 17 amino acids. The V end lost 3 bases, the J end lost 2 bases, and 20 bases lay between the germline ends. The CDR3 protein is CASSLGPITKGAYEQYF. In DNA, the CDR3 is TGTGCCAGCAGTTTGGGACCCATCACAAAGGGGGCCTACGAGCAGTACTTC.

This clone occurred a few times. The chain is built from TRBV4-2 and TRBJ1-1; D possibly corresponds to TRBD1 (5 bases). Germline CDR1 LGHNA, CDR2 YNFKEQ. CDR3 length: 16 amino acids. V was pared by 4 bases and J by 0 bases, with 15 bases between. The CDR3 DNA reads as TGTGCCAGCAGCCCAAGACAGAGTGACATGAACACTGAAGCTTTCTTT. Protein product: CASSPRQSDMNTEAFF.

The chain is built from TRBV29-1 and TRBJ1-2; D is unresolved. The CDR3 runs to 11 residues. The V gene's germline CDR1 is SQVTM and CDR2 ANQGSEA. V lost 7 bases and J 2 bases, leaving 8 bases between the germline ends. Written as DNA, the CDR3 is TGCAGCGGCGATTCGAACTATGGCTACACCTTC. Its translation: CSGDSNYGYTF.

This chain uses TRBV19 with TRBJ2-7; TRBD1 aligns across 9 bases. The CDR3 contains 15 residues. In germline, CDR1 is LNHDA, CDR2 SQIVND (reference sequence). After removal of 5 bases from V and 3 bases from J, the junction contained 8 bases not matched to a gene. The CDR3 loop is CASSPRDRANYEQYF. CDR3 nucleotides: TGTGCCAGTAGTCCCCGGGACAGGGCAAACTACGAGCAGTACTTC.